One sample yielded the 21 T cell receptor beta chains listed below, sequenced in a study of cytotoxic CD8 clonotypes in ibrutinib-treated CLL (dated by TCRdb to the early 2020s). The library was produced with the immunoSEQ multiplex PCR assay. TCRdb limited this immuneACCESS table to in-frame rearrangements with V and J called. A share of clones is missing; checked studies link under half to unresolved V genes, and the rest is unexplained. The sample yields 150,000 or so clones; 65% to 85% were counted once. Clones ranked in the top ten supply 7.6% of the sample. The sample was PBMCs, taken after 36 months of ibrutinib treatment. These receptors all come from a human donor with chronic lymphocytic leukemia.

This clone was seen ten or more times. CDR3 loop: CASSFPGTTNRLGHRELFF. The CDR3 DNA is TGTGCCAGCTCATTTCCCGGGACAACAAACCGGCTAGGACACCGGGAGCTGTTTTTT. The chain joins TRBV18 to TRBJ2-2, with a possible D match to TRBD1 (6 bases). From germline, CDR1 is KGHSH and CDR2 LQKENI. V lost 5 bases and J 9 bases, leaving 31 bases between the germline ends. This CDR3 region has 19 residues.

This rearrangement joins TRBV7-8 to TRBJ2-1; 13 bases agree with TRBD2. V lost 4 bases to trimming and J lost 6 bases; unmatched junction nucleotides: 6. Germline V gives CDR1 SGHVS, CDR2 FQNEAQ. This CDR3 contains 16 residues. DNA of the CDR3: TGTGCCAGCAGCTCCCCCACTAGCGGGAGGGCCAATGAGCAGTTCTTC. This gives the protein CASSSPTSGRANEQFF. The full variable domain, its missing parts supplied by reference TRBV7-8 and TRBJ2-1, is GAGVSQSPRYKVAKRGQDVALRCDPISGHVSLFWYQQALGQGPEFLTYFQNEAQLDKSGLPSDRFFAERPEGSVSTLKIQRTQQEDSAVYLCASSSPTSGRANEQFFGPGTRLTVL.

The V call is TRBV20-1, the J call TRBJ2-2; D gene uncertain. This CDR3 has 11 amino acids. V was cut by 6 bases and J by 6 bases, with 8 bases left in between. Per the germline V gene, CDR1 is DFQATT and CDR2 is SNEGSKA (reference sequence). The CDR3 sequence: CSATVAGELFF. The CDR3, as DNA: TGCAGTGCAACAGTAGCCGGGGAGCTGTTTTTT.

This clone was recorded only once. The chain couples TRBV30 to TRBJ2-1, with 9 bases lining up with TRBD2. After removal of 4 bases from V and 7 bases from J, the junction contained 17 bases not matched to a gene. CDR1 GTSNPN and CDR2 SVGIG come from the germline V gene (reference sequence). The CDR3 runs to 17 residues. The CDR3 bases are TGTGCCTGGAAAACCGACCGCGCGGGAGGGCCGATTAATGAGCAGTTCTTC. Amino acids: CAWKTDRAGGPINEQFF.

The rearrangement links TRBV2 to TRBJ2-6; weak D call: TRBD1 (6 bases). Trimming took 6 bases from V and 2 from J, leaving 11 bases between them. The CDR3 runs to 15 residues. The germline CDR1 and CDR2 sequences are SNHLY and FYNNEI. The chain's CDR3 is CASREQGAGANVLTF. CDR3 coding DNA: TGTGCCAGCAGGGAACAGGGAGCTGGGGCCAACGTCCTGACTTTC.

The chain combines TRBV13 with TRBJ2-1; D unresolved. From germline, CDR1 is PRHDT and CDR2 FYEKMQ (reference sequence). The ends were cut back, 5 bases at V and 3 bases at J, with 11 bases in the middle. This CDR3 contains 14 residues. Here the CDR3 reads CASSVSVIYNEQFF. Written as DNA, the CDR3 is TGTGCCAGCAGCGTATCCGTGATCTACAATGAGCAGTTCTTC.

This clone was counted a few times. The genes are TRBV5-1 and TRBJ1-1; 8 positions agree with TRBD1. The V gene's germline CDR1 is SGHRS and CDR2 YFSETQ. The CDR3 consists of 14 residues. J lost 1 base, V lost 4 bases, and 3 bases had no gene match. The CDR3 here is CASSAGTGNTEAFF. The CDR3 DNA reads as TGCGCCAGCAGCGCCGGGACAGGGAACACTGAAGCTTTCTTT.

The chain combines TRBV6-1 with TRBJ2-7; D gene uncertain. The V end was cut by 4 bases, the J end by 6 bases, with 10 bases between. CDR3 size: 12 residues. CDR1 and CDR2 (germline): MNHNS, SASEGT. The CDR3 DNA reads TGTGCCAGCAGTGGATTCAGGCTCGAGCAGTACTTC. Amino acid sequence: CASSGFRLEQYF.

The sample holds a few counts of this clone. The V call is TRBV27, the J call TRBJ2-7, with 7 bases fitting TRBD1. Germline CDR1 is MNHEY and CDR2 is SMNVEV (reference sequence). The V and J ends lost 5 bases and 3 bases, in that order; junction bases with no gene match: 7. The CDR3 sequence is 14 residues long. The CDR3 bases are TGTGCCAGCAGTCCCAGGACAGGCCGCTACGAGCAGTACTTC. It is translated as CASSPRTGRYEQYF.

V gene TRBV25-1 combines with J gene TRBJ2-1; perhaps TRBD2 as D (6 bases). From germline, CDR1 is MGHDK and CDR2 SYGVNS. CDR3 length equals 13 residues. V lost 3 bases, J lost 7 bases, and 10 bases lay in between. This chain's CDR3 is CASSDRLGNEQFF. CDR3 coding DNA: TGTGCCAGCAGTGACCGACTAGGAAATGAGCAGTTCTTC. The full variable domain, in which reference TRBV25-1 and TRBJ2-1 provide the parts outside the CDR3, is EADIYQTPRYLVIGTGKKITLECSQTMGHDKMYWYQQDPGMELHLIHYSYGVNSTEKGDLSSESTVSRIRTEHFPLTLESARPSHTSQYLCASSDRLGNEQFFGPGTRLTVL.

The CDR3 sequence is CSARGLDTQYF. CDR3 DNA: TGCAGTGCCAGGGGCTTGGATACGCAGTATTTT. The rearrangement links TRBV20-1 to TRBJ2-3; tentative D call: TRBD1 (6 bases). The CDR3 is made up of 11 amino acids. V was trimmed by 6 bases and J by 6 bases, leaving 10 bases between them. Germline CDR1 and CDR2: DFQATT and SNEGSKA (reference sequence).

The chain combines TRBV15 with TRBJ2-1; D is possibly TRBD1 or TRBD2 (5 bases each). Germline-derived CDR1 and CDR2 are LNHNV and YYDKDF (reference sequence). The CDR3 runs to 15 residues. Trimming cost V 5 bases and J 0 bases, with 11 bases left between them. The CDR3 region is CATSGGRGSYNEQFF. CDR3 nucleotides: TGTGCCACCAGCGGGGGAAGGGGCTCCTACAATGAGCAGTTCTTC.

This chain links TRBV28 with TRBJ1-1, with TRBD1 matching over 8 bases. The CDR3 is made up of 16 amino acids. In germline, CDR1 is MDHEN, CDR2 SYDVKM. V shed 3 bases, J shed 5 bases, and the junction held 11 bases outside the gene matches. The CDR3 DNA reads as TGTGCCAGCAGTTTCGACCCAGGGGGCTGGGGTACTGAAGCTTTCTTT. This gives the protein CASSFDPGGWGTEAFF.

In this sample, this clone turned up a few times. CDR3 in DNA: TGTGCCAGCAGTACCGACCTCTACGAGCAGTACTTC. It is translated as CASSTDLYEQYF. The rearrangement joins TRBV6-6 to TRBJ2-7, with no clear D. The CDR3 sequence is 12 residues long. Germline CDR1 MNHNY, CDR2 SVGAGI (reference sequence). V lost 5 bases and J 3 bases, leaving 8 bases between the germline ends.

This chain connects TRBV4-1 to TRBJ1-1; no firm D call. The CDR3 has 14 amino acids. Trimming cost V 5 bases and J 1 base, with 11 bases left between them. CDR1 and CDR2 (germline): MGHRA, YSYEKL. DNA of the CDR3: TGCGCCAGCAGCGAACCGCTCAGGAACACTGAAGCTTTCTTT. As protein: CASSEPLRNTEAFF.

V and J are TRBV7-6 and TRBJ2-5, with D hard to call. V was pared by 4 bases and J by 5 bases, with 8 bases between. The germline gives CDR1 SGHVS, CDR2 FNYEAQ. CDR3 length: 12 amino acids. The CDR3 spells CASSSHGETQYF. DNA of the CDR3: TGTGCCAGCAGCTCCCACGGGGAGACCCAGTACTTC.

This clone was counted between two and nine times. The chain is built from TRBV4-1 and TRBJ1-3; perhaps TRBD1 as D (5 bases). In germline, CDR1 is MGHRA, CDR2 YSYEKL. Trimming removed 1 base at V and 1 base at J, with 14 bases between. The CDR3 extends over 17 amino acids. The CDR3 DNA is TGCGCCAGCAGCCAAGGAGGGGCTGGTTCGTCTGGAAACACCATATATTTT. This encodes CASSQGGAGSSGNTIYF.

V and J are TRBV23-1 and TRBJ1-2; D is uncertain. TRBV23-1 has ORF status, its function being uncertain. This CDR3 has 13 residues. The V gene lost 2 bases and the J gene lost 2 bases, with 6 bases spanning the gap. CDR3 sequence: CASSQKQNYGYTF. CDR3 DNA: TGCGCCAGCAGTCAAAAGCAGAACTATGGCTACACCTTC.

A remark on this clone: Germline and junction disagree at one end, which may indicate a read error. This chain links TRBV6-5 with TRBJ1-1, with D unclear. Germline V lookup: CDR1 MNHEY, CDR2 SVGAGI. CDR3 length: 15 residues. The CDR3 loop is CASSRRQGLNAEAFF. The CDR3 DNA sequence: TGTGCCAGCAGCCGTCGCCAAGGGTTGAACGCTGAAGCTTTCTTT.

The CDR3 region has the DNA TGCGCCAGCAGCCACGGACACCGCTCTGGAAACACCATATATTTT. Protein product: CASSHGHRSGNTIYF. The V and J genes are TRBV4-1 and TRBJ1-3; a weak D match, TRBD1 (5 bases). The CDR3 sequence is 15 residues long. The ends were cut back, 3 bases at V and 0 bases at J, with 9 bases in the middle. CDR1 MGHRA and CDR2 YSYEKL come from the germline V gene.

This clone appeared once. The CDR3 region has the DNA TGTGCCAGCACCTCCGGAGGGGAGGGAAACACTGAAGCTTTCTTT. Translation gives CASTSGGEGNTEAFF. This chain links TRBV6-5 with TRBJ1-1; perhaps TRBD1 as D (5 bases). This CDR3 comprises 15 residues. The germline CDR1 and CDR2 sequences are MNHEY and SVGAGI. Trimming left V 7 bases short and J 2 bases short, with 17 bases between.